This T cell receptor beta chain comes out of a study of cytomegalovirus exposure and HLA in healthy donors. The overall study: Among the 398 donors who were genotyped, 81% fell in the genetic ancestry cluster that is associated with self-reported Caucasian donors.

This clone was recorded a few times. Its antigen is currently unknown. Broader study findings: TCR beta chain V- and J-gene trimming was linked, in a later analysis, to a missense variant in DCLRE1C.

A multiplex PCR was run with 60 Vbeta primers and 13 Jbeta primers. As processed by the authors: Approximately 86 million unique TCR beta chains, roughly 11 million shared, were counted in a later analysis. Produced via immunoSEQ multiplex PCR; TCRdb's table is partial and in-frame only. The V and J calls and clone size come from that table; D and trimming were worked out from the DNA. Of some 150,000 clones in the sample, approximately 9% are singletons; the top ten hold roughly 1.9%. V lost 4 bases and J 6 bases, leaving 19 bases between the germline ends. The CDR3 totals 16 residues. Germline V gene sequence: CDR1 PRHDT, CDR2 FYEKMQ (reference sequence).

This TCR derives from a male donor in good health and CMV-seronegative. Source material: PBMCs. The chain combines TRBV13 with TRBJ1-3; D may be TRBD1 (5 bases). The CDR3 DNA reads TGTGCCAGCAGCTCCCTTCGGGGGGAGAGTCTAAACACCATATATTTT. This gives the protein CASSSLRGESLNTIYF.